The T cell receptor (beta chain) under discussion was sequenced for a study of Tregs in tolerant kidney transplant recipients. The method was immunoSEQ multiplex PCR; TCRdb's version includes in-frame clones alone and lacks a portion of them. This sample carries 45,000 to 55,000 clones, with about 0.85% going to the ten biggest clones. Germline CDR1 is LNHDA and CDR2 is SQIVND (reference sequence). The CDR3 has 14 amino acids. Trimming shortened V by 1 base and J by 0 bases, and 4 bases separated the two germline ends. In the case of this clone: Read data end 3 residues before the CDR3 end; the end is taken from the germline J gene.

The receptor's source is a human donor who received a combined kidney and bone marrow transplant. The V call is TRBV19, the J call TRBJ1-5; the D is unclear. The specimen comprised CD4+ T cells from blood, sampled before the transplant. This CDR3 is CASSIAHSNQPQHF. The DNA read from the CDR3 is TGTGCCAGTAGTATAGCCCATAGCAATCAGCCC.